Shown below are 30 T cell receptor beta chains from a single sample sequenced in a study of blood T cell repertoires in COVID-19. Sequenced by immunoSEQ multiplex PCR; TCRdb stores in-frame clones only, minus some. The top ten clones hold 4.5% to 5.5% of a sample with approximately 210,000 clones, over 75% of them seen once. The sequencing input was peripheral blood. These receptors originate from a woman aged 40 to 55 with acute or convalescent COVID-19.

In this sample, this clone turned up once. The J gene is TRBJ1-5, the V gene TRBV9; D perhaps matches TRBD1 (6 bases). The CDR3 runs 15 residues. The germline V gene encodes CDR1 SGDLS and CDR2 YYNGEE. Between the trimmed V and J ends, which lost 5 bases and 6 bases, there was a span of 18 bases. CDR3 in amino acids: CASSKGVNIGQPQHF. CDR3 coding DNA: TGTGCCAGCAGTAAGGGGGTAAACATCGGTCAGCCCCAGCATTTT.

J is TRBJ1-4 and V is TRBV19; TRBD1 agrees at 7 bases. The CDR3 has 15 residues. Germline V CDR1 and CDR2: LNHDA, SQIVND (reference sequence). With V trimmed by 5 bases and J by 7 bases, 10 bases remained unmatched. The CDR3 is CASSGLTGISEKLFF. The CDR3 DNA is TGTGCCAGTAGTGGGCTGACAGGGATTTCTGAAAAACTGTTTTTT.

This clone was seen only a few times. This chain uses TRBV19 with TRBJ2-3; TRBD2 matches at 8 bases. The CDR3 runs 19 residues. CDR1 and CDR2 from the germline V gene are LNHDA and SQIVND (reference sequence). With 1 base clipped from V and 4 bases from J, the junction kept 16 bases outside the gene matches. The CDR3 region is CASSIGVGTSEKGPDTQYF. CDR3 bases: TGTGCCAGTAGTATAGGCGTTGGGACTAGTGAAAAAGGCCCAGATACGCAGTATTTT.

The V and J genes are TRBV28 and TRBJ1-1, with no clear D. The V end was cut by 6 bases, the J end by 0 bases, with 14 bases between. This CDR3 has 15 amino acids. Germline values: CDR1 MDHEN, CDR2 SYDVKM. CDR3: CASSFLQYVNTEAFF. The CDR3 bases are TGTGCCAGCAGCTTTCTTCAGTACGTGAACACTGAAGCTTTCTTT.

The chain carries TRBV12-3 or TRBV12-4 and TRBJ1-2, with D tentatively TRBD1 (5 bases). The CDR3 has 13 residues. V was clipped by 3 bases and J by 5 bases, with 10 bases between them. For the CDR3, the DNA is TGTGCCAGCAGTTTTGTGGGGGGTTATGGCTACACCTTC. Its protein is CASSFVGGYGYTF.

This clone was observed a single time. The chain recombines TRBV7-2 with TRBJ2-2; TRBD2 agrees at 8 bases. Germline V gene lookup returns CDR1 SGHTA and CDR2 FQGNSA. The CDR3 runs to 16 residues. J lost 5 bases, V lost 5 bases, and 10 bases had no gene match. The CDR3 region has the DNA TGTGCCAGCAGCCCCGTGCGGGGGGCCCAAACCGGGGAGCTGTTTTTT. It codes for CASSPVRGAQTGELFF.

In its sample, this clone was seen a few times. The chain links TRBV20-1 to TRBJ1-2; no reliable D call. In germline, CDR1 is DFQATT, CDR2 SNEGSKA (reference sequence). The germline V and J ends were trimmed by 1 base and 7 bases, with 7 bases remaining between them. There are 11 residues in the CDR3. The CDR3 loop reads CSARVVGGYTF. For the CDR3, the DNA is TGCAGTGCTAGAGTAGTTGGTGGCTACACCTTC.

The chain employs TRBV5-1 and TRBJ1-4; no firm D call. Per germline, CDR1 SGHRS and CDR2 YFSETQ. This CDR3 has 17 residues. V dropped 4 bases and J dropped 8 bases, with 24 bases sitting between them. CDR3 region: CASSPYLAWGEEEKLFF. The CDR3 DNA reads TGCGCCAGCAGCCCCTACCTCGCATGGGGAGAGGAAGAAAAACTGTTTTTT.

V gene TRBV5-5 combines with J gene TRBJ1-1, with D possibly matching TRBD1 (5 bases). V was trimmed by 4 bases and J by 2 bases, leaving 9 bases between them. This CDR3 spans 13 amino acids. Germline V gene sequence: CDR1 SGHKS, CDR2 YYEKEE (reference sequence). This CDR3 reads CASSLDSNTEAFF. In DNA, the CDR3 is TGTGCCAGCAGCCTAGACAGTAACACTGAAGCTTTCTTT.

J is TRBJ1-2 and V is TRBV12-3 or TRBV12-4; 9 bases line up with TRBD1. With V trimmed by 5 bases and J by 13 bases, 8 bases remained unmatched. The CDR3 loop spans 12 amino acids. CDR3 amino acids: CASSQTGGSSTF. The CDR3, as DNA: TGTGCCAGCAGTCAGACAGGGGGTTCCTCCACCTTC.

The chain couples TRBV18 to TRBJ1-1; 9 bases fit TRBD1. The CDR3 consists of 15 residues. V lost 6 bases to trimming and J lost 0 bases; unmatched junction nucleotides: 5. CDR1 and CDR2 from the germline V gene are KGHSH and LQKENI. The CDR3 region is CASSPGTGMNTEAFF. DNA for the CDR3: TGTGCCAGCTCTCCCGGGACAGGGATGAACACTGAAGCTTTCTTT.

V usage is TRBV5-4 and J usage is TRBJ1-6; 9 bases fit TRBD1. CDR3 length equals 16 residues. Per germline, CDR1 SGHNT and CDR2 YYREEE (reference sequence). The junction had 7 bases not matched to a gene; V was cut back by 3 bases and J by 6 bases. CDR3 sequence: CASSSKGQGGNSPLHF. The CDR3 DNA sequence: TGTGCCAGCAGCTCAAAGGGACAGGGTGGTAATTCACCCCTCCACTTT.

This clone was counted many times. This sequence joins TRBV6-1 and TRBJ1-2, with D perhaps matching TRBD1 (5 bases). Trimming cost V 8 bases and J 4 bases, with 23 bases left between them. The CDR3 length is 16 residues. Germline CDR1 reads MNHNS; CDR2 reads SASEGT. This chain's CDR3 is CASGAGPESTPYGYTF. In nucleotides, the CDR3 is TGTGCCAGCGGTGCAGGGCCCGAGAGCACTCCCTATGGCTACACCTTC.

The chain recombines TRBV4-1 with TRBJ1-1; the D gene is possibly TRBD1 (5 bases). CDR1 is MGHRA, CDR2 YSYEKL, per germline. V shed 3 bases and J shed 3 bases, with 11 bases lying between them. CDR3 size: 14 residues. The CDR3 is CASSHPGGYTEAFF. CDR3 nucleotides: TGCGCCAGCAGCCACCCCGGGGGGTACACTGAAGCTTTCTTT.

The V gene is TRBV10-3, the J gene TRBJ1-3, with D perhaps TRBD1 (6 bases). Germline V gene lookup returns CDR1 ENHRY and CDR2 SYGVKD. V was clipped by 7 bases and J by 1 base, with 17 bases between them. The CDR3 is made up of 16 amino acids. Here the CDR3 DNA reads TGTGCCATCACCCCACAGGGTGCTCCTTCTGGAAACACCATATATTTT. Translation gives CAITPQGAPSGNTIYF.

The chain combines TRBV5-1 with TRBJ1-2; TRBD1 matches at 7 bases. The V gene's germline CDR1 is SGHRS and CDR2 YFSETQ. This CDR3 spans 15 amino acids. V shed 2 bases and J 0 bases; nucleotides not matched to a gene: 4. The chain's CDR3 is CASSLRTGANYGYTF. CDR3 nucleotides: TGCGCCAGCAGCTTAAGGACAGGAGCTAACTATGGCTACACCTTC.

The chain carries TRBV19 and TRBJ2-5; D gene uncertain. V was shortened by 5 bases and J by 2 bases, with 6 bases between the two germline ends. The germline V gene encodes CDR1 LNHDA and CDR2 SQIVND (reference sequence). CDR3 length equals 12 residues. CDR3 protein: CASSYGQETQYF. CDR3 DNA sequence: TGTGCCAGTAGTTACGGGCAAGAGACCCAGTACTTC.

The chain combines TRBV30 with TRBJ2-7; D may be TRBD2 (6 bases). This CDR3 has 12 residues. Germline V CDR1 and CDR2: GTSNPN, SVGIG (reference sequence). Between the trimmed V and J ends, which lost 8 bases and 3 bases, there was a span of 14 bases. The CDR3 DNA reads TGTGCCCTGGAGGGTGACTACTACGAGCAGTACGTC. Translation: CALEGDYYEQYV.

The genes are TRBV7-3 and TRBJ1-1, with D possibly matching TRBD1 (5 bases). Germline V gene sequence: CDR1 SGHTA, CDR2 FQGTGA. The CDR3 runs to 12 residues. The V and J ends lost 2 bases and 8 bases respectively, with 9 bases between them. The CDR3 DNA follows: TGTGCCAGCAGCTTAGGGGGAGGCGAAGCTTTCTTT. Its protein product is CASSLGGGEAFF.

J is TRBJ1-2 and V is TRBV6-5, with D tentatively TRBD1 (5 bases). CDR3 length equals 13 residues. CDR1 and CDR2 (germline): MNHEY, SVGAGI. V lost 7 bases, J lost 7 bases, and 16 bases lay in between. This chain's CDR3 is CASTSRRRAGYTF. CDR3 nucleotide sequence: TGTGCCAGCACCTCGAGACGCAGGGCTGGCTACACCTTC.

V is TRBV2 and J is TRBJ1-4; unclear D gene. The V gene lost 11 bases and the J gene lost 8 bases, with 18 bases spanning the gap. Germline assignment: CDR1 SNHLY and CDR2 FYNNEI. CDR3 length: 13 residues. The CDR3 bases are TGTGCCGGTGGTTGGGCGATAAAGGAAAAACTGTTTTTT. Its translation: CAGGWAIKEKLFF.

The chain links TRBV27 to TRBJ2-2; 11 bases are a match to TRBD2. CDR1 MNHEY and CDR2 SMNVEV come from the germline V gene (reference sequence). The V gene end was trimmed by 5 bases and the J gene end by 2 bases; junction bases not matched to a gene: 4. The CDR3 is made up of 16 amino acids. The CDR3 here is CASSPLAGGNTGELFF. CDR3 nucleotide sequence: TGTGCCAGCAGTCCCCTAGCGGGGGGTAACACCGGGGAGCTGTTTTTT.

This clone showed up just a few times. V usage is TRBV2 and J usage is TRBJ1-2; 7 bases agree with TRBD1. The CDR3 runs 14 residues. V dropped 2 bases and J dropped 8; count of bases not matched to a gene: 8. Germline V lookup: CDR1 SNHLY, CDR2 FYNNEI. CDR3 in DNA: TGTGCCAGCAGTGAAAGTGCGACAGGGTTGGGCTACACCTTC. Its translation: CASSESATGLGYTF.

V gene TRBV7-2 combines with J gene TRBJ2-4; 7 bases fit TRBD2. The germline V gene has CDR1 SGHTA and CDR2 FQGNSA. The CDR3 has 14 residues. The V gene end was trimmed by 1 base and the J gene end by 6 bases; junction bases not matched to a gene: 3. The CDR3 loop reads CASSLGSSGNIQYF. DNA of the CDR3: TGTGCCAGCAGCTTAGGGTCTAGCGGAAACATTCAGTACTTC. The entire variable domain, with the rest obtained from reference TRBV7-2 and TRBJ2-4, is as follows: GAGVSQSPSNKVTEKGKDVELRCDPISGHTALYWYRQSLGQGLEFLIYFQGNSAPDKSGLPSDRFSAERTGGSVSTLTIQRTQQEDSAVYLCASSLGSSGNIQYFGAGTRLSVL.

The J gene is TRBJ1-2, the V gene TRBV11-1; 12 positions match TRBD1. Germline loops: CDR1 SGHAT, CDR2 FQDESV (reference sequence). The CDR3 totals 15 residues. Trimming took 5 bases from V and 8 from J; bases not matched to a gene: 9. The CDR3 sequence is CASSPRGQGAKGYTF. The CDR3 DNA is TGTGCCAGCAGCCCTCGGGGACAGGGGGCCAAAGGCTACACCTTC.

The chain employs TRBV2 and TRBJ1-4, with a tentative D call TRBD1 (6 bases). Germline CDR1 SNHLY, CDR2 FYNNEI. The CDR3 loop spans 14 amino acids. V was trimmed by 1 base and J by 3 bases, leaving 6 bases between them. CDR3: CASSEGGPNEKLFF. The CDR3 nucleotides read TGTGCCAGCAGTGAAGGGGGGCCTAATGAAAAACTGTTTTTT.

This chain connects TRBV18 to TRBJ1-6; D is uncertain. Germline V gene data show CDR1 as KGHSH and CDR2 as LQKENI. The CDR3 length is 16 residues. Trimming cost V 3 bases and J 0 bases, with 9 bases left between them. The CDR3 sequence is CASSPGTGSYNSPLHF. For the CDR3, the DNA is TGTGCCAGCTCACCGGGCACCGGCTCCTATAATTCACCCCTCCACTTT.

The V gene is TRBV7-9, the J gene TRBJ2-5, with 7 bases that match TRBD2. The CDR3 length is 13 residues. Germline CDR1 SEHNR, CDR2 FQNEAQ (reference sequence). The junction had 6 bases not matched to a gene; V was cut back by 6 bases and J by 5 bases. CDR3 in amino acids: CASSLMGGETQYF. The CDR3 DNA follows: TGTGCCAGCAGTCTAATGGGGGGGGAGACCCAGTACTTC.

V is TRBV5-1 and J is TRBJ1-2; TRBD1 is a possible D gene (6 bases). The germline gives CDR1 SGHRS, CDR2 YFSETQ. The length of the CDR3 is 14 residues. V was pared by 4 bases and J by 8 bases, with 18 bases between. Here the CDR3 DNA reads TGCGCCAGCAGCATGACGACCGGGACACTCGGCTACACCTTC. It is translated as CASSMTTGTLGYTF.

The chain joins TRBV3-1 (or the pseudogene TRBV3-2) to TRBJ2-1, with TRBD2 matching 9 bases. The trim removed 4 bases at V and 6 bases at J, leaving 10 bases unmatched. Germline V CDR1 and CDR2: LGHDT, YNNKEL (reference sequence). The CDR3 sequence is 16 residues long. The CDR3 DNA reads TGTGCCAGCAGCCTCCTAGGCGGGGGGGCCGGCAATGAGCAGTTCTTC. Translating gives CASSLLGGGAGNEQFF.